Following are 17 T cell receptor beta chains from one sample sequenced in a study of CD8+CD57+ T cells in acquired aplastic anemia. Whoever was chosen for sequencing had shown CD8+CD57+ cell expansion by flow cytometry. TCR beta VDJ and CDR3 profiles were obtained from a genomic DNA template. TCRdb fed the reads into MiXCR, producing one record per CDR3 protein. The sample has 100,000 to 150,000 distinct CDR3 sequences; about 43% are singletons. Sequencing was done on a sample of sorted CD4+, CD8+, or CD8+CD57+ T cells (not recorded which) from PBMCs. These receptors were taken from a human donor with aplastic anemia.

This chain uses TRBV2 with TRBJ1-5; 8 bases are shared with TRBD1. This CDR3 has 14 amino acids. V trimming: 7 bases; J trimming: 4 bases; junction bases outside the gene matches: 6. CDR1 is SNHLY, CDR2 FYNNEI, per germline. CDR3 bases: TGTGCCAGCACCGGACAGGGCCAAAATCAGCCCCAGCATTTT. Amino acids: CASTGQGQNQPQHF.

V and J are TRBV15 and TRBJ2-1; 7 bases are shared with TRBD2. The CDR3 spans 14 residues. The V gene end was trimmed by 2 bases and the J gene end by 3 bases; junction bases not matched to a gene: 1. The germline V gene has CDR1 LNHNV and CDR2 YYDKDF (reference sequence). CDR3 bases: TGTGCCACCAGCAGACGCGGGGGCTACAATGAGCAGTTCTTC. Protein product: CATSRRGGYNEQFF.

Ten or more counts support this clonotype. The rearrangement links TRBV7-9 to TRBJ2-1; no firm D call. Trimming pared 3 bases from V and 7 bases from J, leaving 13 bases between. CDR1 SEHNR and CDR2 FQNEAQ come from the germline V gene (reference sequence). This CDR3 spans 14 amino acids. CDR3 DNA: TGTGCCAGCAGCTTCCGCCAGGAGAGTAATGAGCAGTTCTTC. It translates to CASSFRQESNEQFF.

This clonotype appeared a single time. V gene TRBV11-1 combines with J gene TRBJ1-2; D might be TRBD1 (6 bases). The germline V gene encodes CDR1 SGHAT and CDR2 FQDESV (reference sequence). The CDR3 runs to 17 residues. V was shortened by 4 bases and J by 7 bases, with 25 bases between the two germline ends. CDR3 sequence reads: CASSSSPGGARRVGYTF. The CDR3 DNA is TGTGCCAGCAGCTCCTCCCCTGGGGGGGCGCGGCGAGTTGGCTACACCTTC.

The chain employs TRBV13 and TRBJ2-5; D is undetermined. V gave up 5 bases and J gave up 4 bases, with 8 bases separating them. The CDR3 sequence is 12 residues long. CDR1 is PRHDT, CDR2 FYEKMQ, per germline (reference sequence). CDR3 loop: CASSPGVETQYF. The DNA of the CDR3 is TGTGCCAGCAGCCCCGGCGTAGAGACCCAGTACTTC. The entire variable domain, with the rest obtained from reference TRBV13 and TRBJ2-5, is as follows: AAGVIQSPRHLIKEKRETATLKCYPIPRHDTVYWYQQGPGQDPQFLISFYEKMQSDKGSIPDRFSAQQFSDYHSELNMSSLELGDSALYFCASSPGVETQYFGPGTRLLVL.

The rearrangement links TRBV19 to TRBJ2-5, with D perhaps assigned TRBD1 or TRBD2 (5 bases each). CDR3 length: 14 amino acids. The ends were cut back, 3 bases at V and 9 bases at J, with 17 bases in the middle. Germline V gene data show CDR1 as LNHDA and CDR2 as SQIVND (reference sequence). CDR3 in DNA: TGTGCCAGTAGTATTAGGGACCAAGGCGGAGCCCAGTACTTC. This gives the protein CASSIRDQGGAQYF.

This clonotype was seen repeatedly, ten times or more. V gene TRBV5-4 combines with J gene TRBJ1-6, with 11 bases fitting TRBD1. The CDR3 runs 17 residues. Germline assignment: CDR1 SGHNT and CDR2 YYREEE (reference sequence). Unmatched junction bases numbered 3, after V lost 2 bases and J lost 2 bases. CDR3 sequence reads: CASSLRTGGTYNSPLHF. CDR3 nucleotides: TGTGCCAGCAGCTTAAGGACAGGGGGCACCTATAATTCACCCCTCCACTTT.

The gene calls are TRBV7-9 and TRBJ1-2; D might be TRBD1 (5 bases). The CDR3 totals 14 residues. The ends were cut back, 5 bases at V and 7 bases at J, with 17 bases in the middle. Germline CDR1 reads SEHNR; CDR2 reads FQNEAQ (reference sequence). Here the CDR3 reads CASSDRGRVRGYTF. The CDR3 region has the DNA TGTGCCAGCAGCGACCGGGGCAGGGTACGTGGCTACACCTTC.

The table lists this clonotype with many counts. The gene calls are TRBV12-3 or TRBV12-4 and TRBJ1-1; no definite D call. The CDR3 totals 13 residues. Trimming removed 3 bases from V and 6 bases from J, with 11 bases in between. CDR3 sequence: CASSFTHDAEAFF. The CDR3 region has the DNA TGTGCCAGCAGTTTTACCCATGACGCTGAAGCTTTCTTT.

This clonotype was found once. V and J are TRBV10-2 and TRBJ1-2; 7 bases are a match to TRBD1. The J segment lost 5 bases and the V segment lost 8 bases, leaving 14 bases of the junction unmatched. The CDR3 is 15 amino acids. CDR1 WSHSY and CDR2 SAAADI come from the germline V gene. The CDR3 here is CASGLEGGANYGYTF. The CDR3 bases are TGCGCCAGCGGCTTAGAAGGGGGCGCGAATTATGGCTACACCTTC.

This clonotype was seen at least ten times. The chain links TRBV11-2 to TRBJ2-2; 9 nucleotides match TRBD1. From germline, CDR1 is SGHAT and CDR2 FQNNGV. V shed 7 bases, J shed 4 bases, and the junction held 7 bases outside the gene matches. This CDR3 region has 15 residues. The CDR3 region is CASTLQGAGTGELFF. The DNA for the CDR3 is TGTGCCAGCACTCTACAGGGGGCAGGCACCGGGGAGCTGTTTTTT.

This clonotype occurred many times. The chain links TRBV6-1 to TRBJ2-3; 12 positions match TRBD2. This CDR3 comprises 16 residues. With 1 base clipped from V and 4 bases from J, the junction kept 3 bases outside the gene matches. The germline V gene encodes CDR1 MNHNS and CDR2 SASEGT. CDR3 loop: CASSEVWTSGADTQYF. The CDR3 region has the DNA TGTGCCAGCAGTGAAGTTTGGACTAGCGGGGCAGATACGCAGTATTTT.

This clonotype has at least ten counts. The genes are TRBV5-1 and TRBJ1-2; TRBD1 matches at 8 bases. V was pared by 7 bases and J by 6 bases, with 11 bases of the junction left unmatched. This CDR3 is built from 14 residues. CDR1 is SGHRS, CDR2 YFSETQ, per germline. The CDR3 sequence is CASGQTTGDDGYTF. CDR3 nucleotide sequence: TGCGCCAGCGGCCAGACGACAGGGGATGATGGCTACACCTTC. Complete variable domain (other parts from reference TRBV5-1 and TRBJ1-2): KAGVTQTPRYLIKTRGQQVTLSCSPISGHRSVSWYQQTPGQGLQFLFEYFSETQRNKGNFPGRFSGRQFSNSRSEMNVSTLELGDSALYLCASGQTTGDDGYTFGSGTRLTVV.

This clonotype has at least ten counts. The chain couples TRBV19 to TRBJ2-1; possibly TRBD2 for D (7 bases). Germline CDR1 reads LNHDA; CDR2 reads SQIVND (reference sequence). This CDR3 spans 15 amino acids. Trimming cost V 4 bases and J 4 bases, with 14 bases left between them. This CDR3 is CASSKGGGAYNEQFF. The CDR3 DNA sequence: TGTGCCAGTAGTAAGGGGGGGGGCGCGTACAATGAGCAGTTCTTC.

This clonotype was seen only a few times. The genes are TRBV5-4 and TRBJ2-1, with TRBD1 matching over 9 bases. V lost 0 bases, J lost 5 bases, and 3 bases stayed unmatched. CDR3 length: 15 residues. Germline V gene lookup returns CDR1 SGHNT and CDR2 YYREEE (reference sequence). CDR3 sequence reads: CASSLDRGPDNEQFF. The CDR3 DNA reads TGTGCCAGCAGCTTGGACAGGGGGCCCGACAATGAGCAGTTCTTC. Drawing the rest from reference TRBV5-4 and TRBJ2-1, the complete variable domain is ETGVTQSPTHLIKTRGQQVTLRCSSQSGHNTVSWYQQALGQGPQFIFQYYREEENGRGNFPPRFSGLQFPNYSSELNVNALELDDSALYLCASSLDRGPDNEQFFGPGTRLTVL.

V usage is TRBV6-5 and J usage is TRBJ1-1; D uncertain. V dropped 5 bases and J dropped 0 bases, with 13 bases sitting between them. The CDR3 is made up of 15 amino acids. The germline CDR1 and CDR2 sequences are MNHEY and SVGAGI. CDR3 amino acids: CASSLQRALNTEAFF. The CDR3 region has the DNA TGTGCCAGCAGTCTACAGCGGGCCTTGAACACTGAAGCTTTCTTT.

Many counts were recorded for this clonotype. The rearrangement links TRBV24-1 to TRBJ2-1; D not resolved. The V and J ends lost 1 base and 6 bases respectively, with 9 bases between them. Germline assignment: CDR1 KGHDR and CDR2 SFDVKD. CDR3 length equals 14 residues. The CDR3 DNA follows: TGTGCCACCAGTGATTTCCGGGTCCTCAATGAGCAGTTCTTC. Encoded protein: CATSDFRVLNEQFF.